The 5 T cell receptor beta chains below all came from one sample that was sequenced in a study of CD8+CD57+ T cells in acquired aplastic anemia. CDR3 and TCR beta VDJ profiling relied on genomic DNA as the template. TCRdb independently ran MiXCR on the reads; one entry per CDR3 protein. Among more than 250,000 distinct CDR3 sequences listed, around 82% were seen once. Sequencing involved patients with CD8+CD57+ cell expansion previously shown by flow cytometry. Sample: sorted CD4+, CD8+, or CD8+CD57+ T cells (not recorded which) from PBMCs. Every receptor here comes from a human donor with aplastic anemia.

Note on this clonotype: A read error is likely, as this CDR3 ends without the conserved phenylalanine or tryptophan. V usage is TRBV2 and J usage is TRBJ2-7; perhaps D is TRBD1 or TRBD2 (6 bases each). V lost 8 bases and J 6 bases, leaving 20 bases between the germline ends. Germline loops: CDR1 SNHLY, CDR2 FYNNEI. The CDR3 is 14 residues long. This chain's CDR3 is CASGSGGKVSEQYG. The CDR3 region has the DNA TGTGCCAGCGGGTCCGGGGGCAAAGTCTCCGAGCAGTACGGC.

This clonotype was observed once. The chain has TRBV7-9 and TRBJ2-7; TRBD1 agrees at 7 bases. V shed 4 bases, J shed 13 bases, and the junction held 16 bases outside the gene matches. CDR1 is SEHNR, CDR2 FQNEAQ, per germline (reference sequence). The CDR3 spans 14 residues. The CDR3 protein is CASSSDREIYERYF. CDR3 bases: TGTGCCAGCAGCTCCGACAGGGAAATCTACGAGCGATACTTC.

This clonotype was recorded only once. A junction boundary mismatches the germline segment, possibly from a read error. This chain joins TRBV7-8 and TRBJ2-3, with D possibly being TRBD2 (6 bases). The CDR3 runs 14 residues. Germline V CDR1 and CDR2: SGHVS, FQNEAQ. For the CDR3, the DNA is TGTGCCAGCAGCCCGGACGGGGGTAGCGATACGGAGCATTTT. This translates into CASSPDGGSDTEHF.

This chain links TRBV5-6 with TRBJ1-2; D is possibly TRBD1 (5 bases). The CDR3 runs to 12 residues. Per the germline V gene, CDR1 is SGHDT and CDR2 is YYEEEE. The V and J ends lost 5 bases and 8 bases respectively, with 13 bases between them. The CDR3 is CASSPGTHGYTF. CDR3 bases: TGTGCCAGCAGTCCCGGGACGCACGGCTACACCTTC.

The DNA for the CDR3 is TGTGCCAGCAGCGCAACCCCTAAGGGGCGTTACGAGCAGTACTTC. It encodes CASSATPKGRYEQYF. The chain combines TRBV13 with TRBJ2-7; tentative D call: TRBD1 (5 bases). There are 15 residues in the CDR3. V was pared by 5 bases and J by 4 bases, with 18 bases between. Germline loops: CDR1 PRHDT, CDR2 FYEKMQ (reference sequence).